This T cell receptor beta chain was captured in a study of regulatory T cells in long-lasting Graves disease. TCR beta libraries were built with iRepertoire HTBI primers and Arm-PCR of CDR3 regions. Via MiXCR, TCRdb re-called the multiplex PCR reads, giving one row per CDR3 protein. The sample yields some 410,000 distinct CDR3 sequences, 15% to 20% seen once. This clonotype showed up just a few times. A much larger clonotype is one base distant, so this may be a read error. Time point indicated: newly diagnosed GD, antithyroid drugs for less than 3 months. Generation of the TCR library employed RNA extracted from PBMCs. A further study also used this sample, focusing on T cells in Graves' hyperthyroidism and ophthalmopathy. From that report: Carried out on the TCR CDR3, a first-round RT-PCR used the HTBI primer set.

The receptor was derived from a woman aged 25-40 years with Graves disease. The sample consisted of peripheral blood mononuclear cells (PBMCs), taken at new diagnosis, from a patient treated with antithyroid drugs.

The CDR3 DNA reads TGTGCCAGCAGCCAAGAGGTTTACGGTCTCGAGCAGTACTTC. Its protein is CASSQEVYGLEQYF. J is TRBJ2-7 and V is TRBV3-1; D is uncertain. The V gene's germline CDR1 is LGHDT and CDR2 YNNKEL (reference sequence). The CDR3 consists of 14 residues. The ends were cut back, 0 bases at V and 6 bases at J, with 12 bases in the middle.